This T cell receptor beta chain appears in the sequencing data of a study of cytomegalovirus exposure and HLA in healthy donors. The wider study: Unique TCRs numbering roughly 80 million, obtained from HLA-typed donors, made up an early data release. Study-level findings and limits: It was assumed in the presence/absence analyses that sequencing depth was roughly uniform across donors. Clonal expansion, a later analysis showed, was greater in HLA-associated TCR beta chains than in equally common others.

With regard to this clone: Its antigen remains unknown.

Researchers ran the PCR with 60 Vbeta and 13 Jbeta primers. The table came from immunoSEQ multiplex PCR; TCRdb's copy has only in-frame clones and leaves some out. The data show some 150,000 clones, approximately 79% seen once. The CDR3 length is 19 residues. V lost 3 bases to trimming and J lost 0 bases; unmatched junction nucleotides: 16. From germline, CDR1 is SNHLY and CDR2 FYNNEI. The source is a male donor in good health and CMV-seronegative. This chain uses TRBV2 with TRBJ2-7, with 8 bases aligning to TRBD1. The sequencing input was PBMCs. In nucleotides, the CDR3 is TGTGCCAGCAGTGACCCACGTGCGTCTAGACAGGGGCCCTCCTACGAGCAGTACTTC. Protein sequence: CASSDPRASRQGPSYEQYF.